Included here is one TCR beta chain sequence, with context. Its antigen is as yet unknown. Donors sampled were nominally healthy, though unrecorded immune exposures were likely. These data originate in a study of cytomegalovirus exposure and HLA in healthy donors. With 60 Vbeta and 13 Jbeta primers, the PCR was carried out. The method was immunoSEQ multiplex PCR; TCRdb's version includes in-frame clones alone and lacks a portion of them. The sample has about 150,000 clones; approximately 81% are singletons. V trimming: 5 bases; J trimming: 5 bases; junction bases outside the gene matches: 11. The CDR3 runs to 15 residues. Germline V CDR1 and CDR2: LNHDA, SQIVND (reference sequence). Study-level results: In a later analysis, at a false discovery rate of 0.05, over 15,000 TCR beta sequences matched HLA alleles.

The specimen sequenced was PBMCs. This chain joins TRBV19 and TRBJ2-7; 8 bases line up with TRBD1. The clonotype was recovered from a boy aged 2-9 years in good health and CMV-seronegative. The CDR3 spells CASSFAGTGIHEQYF. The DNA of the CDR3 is TGTGCCAGTAGTTTCGCCGGGACAGGAATCCACGAGCAGTACTTC.